This TCR beta chain was captured in a study of T cell responses to AZD1222 COVID-19 vaccine. Study conclusions and caveats: As reported, nearly half of all spike-specific TCRs target variant regions that are unmutated. Sampling captured repertoires only after the peak T cell response.

Details on this clone: As yet, its antigen is unknown.

Germline values: CDR1 LGHNA, CDR2 YSLEER. The CDR3 is 15 residues long. V trimming: 0 bases; J trimming: 4 bases; junction bases outside the gene matches: 5. Libraries were prepared by immunoSEQ multiplex PCR; TCRdb keeps only in-frame clonotypes and omits some of them. The sample lists about 75,000 clones; around 88% were seen once. This chain links TRBV4-3 with TRBJ2-7; TRBD2 matches at 8 bases. This TCR was recovered from an adult who received the MenACWY meningococcal vaccine as a control. The material sequenced was peripheral blood, taken 28 days after the second dose of the MenACWY control vaccine. The CDR3 coding sequence is TGCGCCAGCAGCCAAGAGCGGGGGGCCTATTACGAGCAGTACTTC. Amino acid sequence: CASSQERGAYYEQYF.